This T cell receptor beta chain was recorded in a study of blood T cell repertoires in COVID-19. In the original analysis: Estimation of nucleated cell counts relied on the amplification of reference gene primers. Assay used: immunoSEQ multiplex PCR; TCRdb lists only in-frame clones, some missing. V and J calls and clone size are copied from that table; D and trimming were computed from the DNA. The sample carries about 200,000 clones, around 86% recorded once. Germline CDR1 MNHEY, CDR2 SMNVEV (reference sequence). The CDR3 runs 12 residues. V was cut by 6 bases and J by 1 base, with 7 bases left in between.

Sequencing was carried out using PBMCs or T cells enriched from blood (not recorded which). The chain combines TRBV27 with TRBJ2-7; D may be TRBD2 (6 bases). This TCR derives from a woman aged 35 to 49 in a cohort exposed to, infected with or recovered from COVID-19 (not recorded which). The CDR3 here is CASRGRSYEQYF. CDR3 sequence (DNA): TGTGCCAGCAGGGGGAGGTCCTACGAGCAGTACTTC.